This T cell receptor beta chain originates from a study of blood T cell repertoires in COVID-19. Study details: The cDNA or gDNA used as material had been derived from T cells, B-cell-depleted T cells, or PBMCs.

In its sample, this clone was seen once. In the original analysis: Reference gene primer amplification yielded estimated nucleated cell counts. The protocol was immunoSEQ multiplex PCR, while the TCRdb copy is restricted to in-frame clones and leaves out a portion. The V and J calls and clone size come from that table; D and trimming were worked out from the DNA. Of over 150,000 clones listed, approximately 79% were seen once; the top ten hold more than 5.5%. In germline, CDR1 is MDHEN, CDR2 SYDVKM. The J segment lost 4 bases and the V segment lost 4 bases, leaving 6 bases of the junction unmatched. CDR3 length equals 16 residues. Participant ages covered about 18 to 95 years across 25 or so US areas. Cohort 3 donors were reported recovered after two negative PCRs, clearance, or symptom resolution.

The origin of this receptor is a man between 45 and 60 years old who had recovered from COVID-19. This chain connects TRBV28 to TRBJ2-7; 14 bases are a match to TRBD2. Sequencing was done on a sample of PBMCs or T cells enriched from blood (not recorded which). CDR3 in DNA: TGTGCCAGCAGTTCGGGACTAGCGGGGGACTTTTACGAGCAGTACTTC. Amino acids: CASSSGLAGDFYEQYF.